This TCR beta chain is from a study of identical twins. This clonotype was observed many times. The germline gives CDR1 MNHEY, CDR2 SMNVEV (reference sequence). The V and J ends lost 2 bases and 0 bases respectively, with 11 bases between them. The CDR3 spans 15 residues. TCRdb redid the calling of the 5' RACE reads with MiXCR, one entry per CDR3 protein. The table records roughly 710,000 distinct CDR3 sequences, over 5% of them present only once. This clonotype originated in a man younger than 35 in good health. The sequenced sample was naive T cells sorted from blood. The chain uses TRBV27 and TRBJ2-7; maybe TRBD2 (5 bases). The CDR3 region has the DNA TGTGCCAGCAGTTTAACTTTTGGGAGCTCCTACGAGCAGTACTTC. Amino acid sequence: CASSLTFGSSYEQYF.